Detailed here is one T cell receptor beta chain. TCRdb's table, derived via immunoSEQ multiplex PCR, lists solely in-frame clones and lacks some. The top ten clones hold approximately 2.1% of a sample with approximately 230,000 clones, around nine tenths of them seen once. The CDR3 sequence is 15 residues long. Losses at the gene ends were 4 bases for V and 2 bases for J; bases not matched to a gene: 8. Per the germline V gene, CDR1 is SGHRS and CDR2 is YFSETQ. The sample belongs to a study of blood T cell repertoires in COVID-19. Sequenced material: peripheral blood. This chain links TRBV5-1 with TRBJ2-5; TRBD1 agrees at 7 bases. This TCR was recovered from a woman between 40 and 55 years old who had recovered from COVID-19. CDR3 DNA: TGCGCCAGCAGCCCAACTCCGGGACAGCAAGAGACCCAGTACTTC. Translated: CASSPTPGQQETQYF.